This T cell receptor (beta chain) was found in a study of CXCR3-negative and CXCR3-positive naive CD8 T cells. As for the study in general: Summed over all libraries, TRB reads came to about 140 million, with about 1.5 +/- 0.3 million per library. The study's findings and limits: Naive cells that were CXCR3-negative or CXCR3-positive used TRBV-TRBJ genes alike, while memory cells diverged.

On this clonotype: The target antigen is unknown.

Libraries were UMI-labeled 5' RACE TRB cDNA. TCRdb re-called the 5' RACE reads and gives one entry per CDR3 protein, without DNA. The specimen's table records tens of thousands of distinct CDR3 sequences. CDR3 size: 16 residues. Sequenced input: naive CXCR3- CD8+ T cells from blood. Subset specified: CD45RO-CCR7+CD27+CD95- naive CD8+ T cells lacking CXCR3 (TNR3-). This rearrangement joins TRBV21-1 to TRBJ2-1; TCRdb returns TRBD1, unconfirmable since there is no DNA. TRBV21-1 is a listed pseudogene. The receptor was isolated from a human donor in good health. Some clones in this sample may be carry-over from other donors' samples. CDR3 protein: CASSKVGGRVLNEQFF.